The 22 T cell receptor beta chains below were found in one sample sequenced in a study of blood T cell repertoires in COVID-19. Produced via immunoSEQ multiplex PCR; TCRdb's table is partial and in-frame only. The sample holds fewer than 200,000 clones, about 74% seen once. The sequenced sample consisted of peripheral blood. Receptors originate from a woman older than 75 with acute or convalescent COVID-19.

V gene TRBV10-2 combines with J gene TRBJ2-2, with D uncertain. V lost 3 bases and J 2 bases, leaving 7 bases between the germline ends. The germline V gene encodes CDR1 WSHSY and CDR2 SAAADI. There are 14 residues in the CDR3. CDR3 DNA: TGCGCCAGCAGTGACCTCAGTAACACCGGGGAGCTGTTTTTT. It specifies CASSDLSNTGELFF.

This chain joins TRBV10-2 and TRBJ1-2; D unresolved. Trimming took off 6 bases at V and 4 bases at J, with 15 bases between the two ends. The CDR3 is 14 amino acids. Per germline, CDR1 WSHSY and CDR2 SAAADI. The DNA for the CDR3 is TGCGCCAGCAGCCTCCCCGGGTCGCTCTATGGCTACACCTTC. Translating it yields CASSLPGSLYGYTF.

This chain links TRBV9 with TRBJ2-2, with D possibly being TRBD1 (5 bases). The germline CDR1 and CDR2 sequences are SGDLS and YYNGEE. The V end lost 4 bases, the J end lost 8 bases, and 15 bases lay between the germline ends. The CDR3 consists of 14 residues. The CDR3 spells CASSPRQNMGELFF. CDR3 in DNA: TGTGCCAGCAGCCCCCGACAGAACATGGGGGAGCTGTTTTTT.

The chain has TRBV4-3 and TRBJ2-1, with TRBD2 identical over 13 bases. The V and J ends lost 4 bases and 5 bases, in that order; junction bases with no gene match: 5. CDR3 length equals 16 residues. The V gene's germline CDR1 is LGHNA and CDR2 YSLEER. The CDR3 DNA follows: TGCGCCAGCAGCCGCGAACTAGCGGGAGGGAACAATGAGCAGTTCTTC. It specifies CASSRELAGGNNEQFF.

This CDR3 reads CASSLEGGEYNEQFF. CDR3 DNA sequence: TGTGCCAGCAGCTTAGAAGGAGGGGAGTACAATGAGCAGTTCTTC. The chain uses TRBV7-8 and TRBJ2-1; D might be TRBD2 (6 bases). The CDR3 is 15 residues long. V lost 1 base and J 4 bases, leaving 11 bases between the germline ends. Germline CDR1 is SGHVS and CDR2 is FQNEAQ.

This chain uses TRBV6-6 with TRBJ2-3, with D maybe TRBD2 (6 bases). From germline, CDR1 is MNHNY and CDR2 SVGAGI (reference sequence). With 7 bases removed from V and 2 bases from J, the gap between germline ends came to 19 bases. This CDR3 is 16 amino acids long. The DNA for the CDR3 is TGTGCCAGCACCACGGGCGGGGCCACCCTCACAGATACGCAGTATTTT. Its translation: CASTTGGATLTDTQYF.

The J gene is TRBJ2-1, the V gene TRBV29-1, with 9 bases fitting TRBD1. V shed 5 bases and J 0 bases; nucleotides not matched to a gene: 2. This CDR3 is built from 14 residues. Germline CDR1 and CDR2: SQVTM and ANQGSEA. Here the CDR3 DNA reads TGCAGCGTTAAGACAGGGGGCTCCTACAATGAGCAGTTCTTC. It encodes CSVKTGGSYNEQFF.

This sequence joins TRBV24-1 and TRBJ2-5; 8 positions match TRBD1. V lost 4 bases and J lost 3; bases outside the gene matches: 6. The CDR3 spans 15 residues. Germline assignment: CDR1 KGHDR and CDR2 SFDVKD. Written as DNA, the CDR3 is TGTGCCACCAGTGACCTGGGGGACAGGAAAGAGACCCAGTACTTC. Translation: CATSDLGDRKETQYF.

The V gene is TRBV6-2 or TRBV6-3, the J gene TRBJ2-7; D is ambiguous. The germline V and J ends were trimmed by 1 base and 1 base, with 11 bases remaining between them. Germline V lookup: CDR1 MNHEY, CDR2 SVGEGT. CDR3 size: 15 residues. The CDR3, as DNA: TGTGCCAGCAGTTACTATGGTACTCTGTCCTACGAGCAGTACTTC. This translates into CASSYYGTLSYEQYF.

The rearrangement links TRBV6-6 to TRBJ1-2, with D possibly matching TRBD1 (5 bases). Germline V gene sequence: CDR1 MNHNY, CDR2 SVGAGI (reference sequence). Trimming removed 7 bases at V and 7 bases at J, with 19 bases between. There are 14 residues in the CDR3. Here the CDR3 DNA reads TGTGCCAGCACGCCGGGGCTTGGGCGGGGTGGCTACACCTTC. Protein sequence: CASTPGLGRGGYTF.

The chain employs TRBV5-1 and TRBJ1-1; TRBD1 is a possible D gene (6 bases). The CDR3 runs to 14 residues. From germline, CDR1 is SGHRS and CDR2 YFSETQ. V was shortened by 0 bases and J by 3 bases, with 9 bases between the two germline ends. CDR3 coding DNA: TGCGCCAGCAGCTTGGGGACAGCATACACTGAAGCTTTCTTT. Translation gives CASSLGTAYTEAFF.

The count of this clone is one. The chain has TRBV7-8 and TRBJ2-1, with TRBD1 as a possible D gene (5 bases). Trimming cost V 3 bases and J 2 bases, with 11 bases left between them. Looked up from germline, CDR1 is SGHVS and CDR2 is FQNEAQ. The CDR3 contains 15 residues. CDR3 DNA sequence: TGTGCCAGCAGCTTGGGGCGGCTCCCCTACAATGAGCAGTTCTTC. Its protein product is CASSLGRLPYNEQFF.

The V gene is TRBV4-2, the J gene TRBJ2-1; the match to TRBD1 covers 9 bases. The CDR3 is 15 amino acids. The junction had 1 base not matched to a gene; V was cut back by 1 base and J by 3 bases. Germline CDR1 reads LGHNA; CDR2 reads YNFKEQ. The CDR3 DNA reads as TGTGCCAGCAGCCAAGGACAGGGGGACTACAATGAGCAGTTCTTC. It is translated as CASSQGQGDYNEQFF.

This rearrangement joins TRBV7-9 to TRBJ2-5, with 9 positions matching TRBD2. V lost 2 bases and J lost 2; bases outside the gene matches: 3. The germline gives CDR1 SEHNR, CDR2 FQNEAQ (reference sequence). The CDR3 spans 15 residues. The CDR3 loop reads CASSLQLAGQETQYF. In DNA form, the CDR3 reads TGTGCCAGCAGCTTACAACTAGCGGGTCAAGAGACCCAGTACTTC.

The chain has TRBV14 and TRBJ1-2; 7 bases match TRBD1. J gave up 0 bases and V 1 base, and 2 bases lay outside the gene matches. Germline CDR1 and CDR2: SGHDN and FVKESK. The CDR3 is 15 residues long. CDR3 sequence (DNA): TGTGCCAGCAGCCAAGCAGGGGGGACTAACTATGGCTACACCTTC. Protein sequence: CASSQAGGTNYGYTF.

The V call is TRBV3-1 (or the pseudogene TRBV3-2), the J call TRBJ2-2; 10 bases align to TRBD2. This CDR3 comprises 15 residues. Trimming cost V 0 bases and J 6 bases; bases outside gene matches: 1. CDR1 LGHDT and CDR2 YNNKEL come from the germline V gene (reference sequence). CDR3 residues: CASSQESGRAGELFF. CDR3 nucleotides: TGTGCCAGCAGCCAAGAAAGCGGGAGGGCCGGGGAGCTGTTTTTT.

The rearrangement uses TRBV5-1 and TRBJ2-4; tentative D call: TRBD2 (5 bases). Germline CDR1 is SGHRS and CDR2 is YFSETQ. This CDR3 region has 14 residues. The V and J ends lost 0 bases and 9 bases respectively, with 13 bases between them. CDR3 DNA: TGCGCCAGCAGCTTGGAACCCGCGGGCGCCATTCAGTACTTC. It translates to CASSLEPAGAIQYF.

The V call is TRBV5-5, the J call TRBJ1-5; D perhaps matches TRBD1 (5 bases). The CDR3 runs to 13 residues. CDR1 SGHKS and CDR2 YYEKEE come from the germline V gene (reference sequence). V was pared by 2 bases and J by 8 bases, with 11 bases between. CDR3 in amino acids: CASSLEQGEPQHF. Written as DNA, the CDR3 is TGTGCCAGCAGCTTAGAGCAGGGCGAGCCCCAGCATTTT.

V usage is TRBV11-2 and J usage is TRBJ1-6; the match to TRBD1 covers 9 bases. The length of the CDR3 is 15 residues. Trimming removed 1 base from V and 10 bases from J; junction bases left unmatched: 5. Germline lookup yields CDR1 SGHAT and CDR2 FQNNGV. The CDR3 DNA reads TGTGCCAGCAGCTTAGTAGGACAGGGGATCTCACCCCTCCACTTT. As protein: CASSLVGQGISPLHF.

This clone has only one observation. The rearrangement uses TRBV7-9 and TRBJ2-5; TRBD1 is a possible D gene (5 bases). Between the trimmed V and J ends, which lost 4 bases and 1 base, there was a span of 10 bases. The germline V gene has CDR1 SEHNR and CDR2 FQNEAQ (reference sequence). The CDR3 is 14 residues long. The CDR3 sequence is CASSSQGGQETQYF. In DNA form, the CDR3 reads TGTGCCAGCAGCTCCCAGGGTGGCCAAGAGACCCAGTACTTC.

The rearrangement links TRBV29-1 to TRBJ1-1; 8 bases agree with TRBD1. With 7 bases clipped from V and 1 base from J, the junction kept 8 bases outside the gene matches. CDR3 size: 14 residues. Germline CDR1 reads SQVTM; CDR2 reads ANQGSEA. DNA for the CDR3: TGCAGCGCCGTACAGGGGGAGTGGAACACTGAAGCTTTCTTT. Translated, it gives CSAVQGEWNTEAFF.

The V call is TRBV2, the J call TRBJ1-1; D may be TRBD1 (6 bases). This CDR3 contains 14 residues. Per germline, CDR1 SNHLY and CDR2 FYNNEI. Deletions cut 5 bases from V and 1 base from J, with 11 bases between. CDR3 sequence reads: CASSSGQPNTEAFF. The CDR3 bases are TGTGCCAGCAGTAGTGGACAGCCGAACACTGAAGCTTTCTTT.